This TCR beta chain was retrieved from a study of blood T cell repertoires in COVID-19. The table came from immunoSEQ multiplex PCR; TCRdb's copy has only in-frame clones and leaves some out. The data show 95,000 to 110,000 clones, approximately 81% seen once. The TCR comes from a human donor in a cohort sampled during active COVID-19. The sample comprised peripheral blood.

CDR3 sequence (DNA): TGTGCCAGTAGTACCCTAGGTGGCCAAGGTTCTGGAAACACCATATATTTT. As protein: CASSTLGGQGSGNTIYF. The chain is built from TRBV19 and TRBJ1-3; no definite D call. Germline V lookup: CDR1 LNHDA, CDR2 SQIVND (reference sequence). The ends were cut back, 4 bases at V and 1 base at J, with 17 bases in the middle. The CDR3 runs to 17 residues.